This TCR beta chain was sequenced for a study of cytomegalovirus exposure and HLA in healthy donors. The CDR3 has 17 residues. The germline CDR1 and CDR2 sequences are SGHKS and YYEKEE (reference sequence). Trimming left V 2 bases short and J 4 bases short, with 19 bases between. PCR involved 60 Vbeta and 13 Jbeta primers. How the authors handled the data: In a later analysis, the count reached 82 million or so unique TCR beta chains, with around 11 million shared. TCRdb's copy holds only in-frame clones and misses some; the assay was immunoSEQ multiplex PCR. V, J and clone size are taken as reported in that table, and D and trimming were inferred from the DNA itself. The sample table sets out around 97,000 clones. Study-wide results and limits: Being indistinguishable, some V segments were excluded, TRBV6-2 and TRBV6-3 among them. When analyzed later, the rates of TCR association showed variation by HLA locus, with DRB1 the most and HLA-C the fewest. Later analysis found that TCR beta chains associated with HLA were more clonally expanded than other, equally common chains.

As concerns this clone: Its antigen remains unknown.

The source of this sequence is a man in his forties in good health and CMV-seronegative. This chain connects TRBV5-5 to TRBJ1-3; D perhaps matches TRBD1 (5 bases). The source material was PBMCs. CDR3 nucleotide sequence: TGTGCCAGCAGCTTAAACGTCGGGGGGAATGTCGGAAACACCATATATTTT. Its protein is CASSLNVGGNVGNTIYF.